Shown below are 17 T cell receptor beta chains from a single sample sequenced in a study of T-cell memory formation after mild COVID-19. TCRdb reprocessed the 5' RACE reads via MiXCR and lists one record per CDR3 protein. The sample gives under 200,000 distinct CDR3 sequences, about 9.9% of which show up once; 3.5% to 4.5% is in the top ten. Material for sequencing was PBMCs or a T cell subset sorted from them (not recorded which). These receptor sequences come from a man between 18 and 29 years old who had mild COVID-19 (a few samples of this study predate the infection). Cell type and time point are not known.

The chain couples TRBV12-3 or TRBV12-4 to TRBJ2-7; D perhaps matches TRBD1 (6 bases). The ends were cut back, 6 bases at V and 2 bases at J, with 23 bases in the middle. The CDR3 contains 17 residues. This chain's CDR3 is CASRLKAFSDSAYEQYV. The CDR3, as DNA: TGTGCCAGCAGGTTAAAGGCATTCTCGGACAGCGCCTACGAGCAGTACGTC.

The chain has TRBV12-3 or TRBV12-4 and TRBJ2-3; 8 positions match TRBD1. The V segment lost 7 bases and the J segment 5 bases; nucleotides outside the gene matches: 11. The CDR3 loop spans 15 amino acids. The CDR3 is CASTLAHRGLDTQYF. The CDR3 DNA sequence: TGTGCCAGCACCTTAGCCCACAGGGGGTTAGATACGCAGTATTTT.

This clonotype came up a few times. The gene calls are TRBV20-1 and TRBJ1-3; D might be TRBD1 (5 bases). The CDR3 runs to 15 residues. Germline V gene data show CDR1 as DFQATT and CDR2 as SNEGSKA (reference sequence). Trimming took off 5 bases at V and 0 bases at J, with 14 bases between the two ends. The CDR3 loop is CSAEPGGNSGNTIYF. CDR3 sequence (DNA): TGCAGTGCTGAACCTGGGGGAAACTCTGGAAACACCATATATTTT.

This clonotype was seen at least ten times. This rearrangement joins TRBV4-3 to TRBJ1-2; 7 positions agree with TRBD1. CDR3 length equals 14 residues. CDR1 and CDR2 (germline): LGHNA, YSLEER. V shed 0 bases, J shed 7 bases, and the junction held 5 bases outside the gene matches. CDR3 loop: CASSQDKGGSGYTF. The CDR3, as DNA: TGCGCCAGCAGCCAAGATAAAGGGGGCAGTGGCTACACCTTC.

This clonotype was picked up many times. The genes are TRBV6-5 and TRBJ2-5; no firm D call. CDR1 and CDR2 (germline): MNHEY, SVGAGI. V dropped 6 bases and J dropped 5 bases, with 10 bases sitting between them. The CDR3 loop spans 12 amino acids. CDR3: CASRDMGETQYF. Here the CDR3 DNA reads TGTGCCAGCAGAGACATGGGGGAGACCCAGTACTTC.

This clonotype was counted only a few times. This rearrangement joins TRBV4-2 to TRBJ2-5; tentatively, D is TRBD2 (5 bases). Germline lookup yields CDR1 LGHNA and CDR2 YNFKEQ. The CDR3 totals 15 residues. V was cut by 1 base and J by 2 bases, with 11 bases left in between. The CDR3 nucleotides read TGTGCCAGCAGCCAAGGGACGACTACACAAGAGACCCAGTACTTC. It is translated as CASSQGTTTQETQYF.

This clonotype was detected only a few times. The rearrangement joins TRBV6-5 to TRBJ1-5; 11 bases fit TRBD1. V was pared by 0 bases and J by 4 bases, with 5 bases of the junction left unmatched. Germline assignment: CDR1 MNHEY and CDR2 SVGAGI. CDR3 size: 17 residues. Written as DNA, the CDR3 is TGTGCCAGCAGTTACTCGGGGACAGGGGGTTGGAATCAGCCCCAGCATTTT. This encodes CASSYSGTGGWNQPQHF.

This clonotype occurred many times. The chain combines TRBV6-5 with TRBJ2-3; D possibly corresponds to TRBD1 (5 bases). CDR3 length: 15 residues. Trimming removed 0 bases from V and 2 bases from J, with 9 bases in between. Germline lookup yields CDR1 MNHEY and CDR2 SVGAGI. CDR3 nucleotides: TGTGCCAGCAGTTACTCGAAGGGGTTCACAGATACGCAGTATTTT. It encodes CASSYSKGFTDTQYF.

In this sample, this clonotype turned up a few times. The genes are TRBV7-2 and TRBJ2-1, with no clear D. The CDR3 extends over 15 amino acids. V lost 0 bases, J lost 9 bases, and 15 bases lay in between. CDR1 SGHTA and CDR2 FQGNSA come from the germline V gene. Here the CDR3 reads CASSLALKSRAEQFF. CDR3 nucleotides: TGTGCCAGCAGCTTAGCCCTAAAATCCCGGGCTGAGCAGTTCTTC.

This clonotype was found a few times. The chain has TRBV14 and TRBJ1-2, with D unresolved. The V gene lost 4 bases and the J gene lost 7 bases, with 10 bases spanning the gap. Germline values: CDR1 SGHDN, CDR2 FVKESK. This CDR3 is built from 12 residues. CDR3 protein: CASSRVDAGYTF. The CDR3, as DNA: TGTGCCAGCAGCCGGGTGGACGCTGGCTACACCTTC.

This clonotype was observed a handful of times. The chain carries TRBV7-2 and TRBJ1-2; 8 positions match TRBD1. The CDR3 spans 16 residues. CDR1 is SGHTA and CDR2 is FQGNSA in the germline V gene. V dropped 4 bases and J dropped 7; count of bases not matched to a gene: 14. The CDR3 sequence is CASSSEGGRGLSGYTF. CDR3 in DNA: TGTGCCAGCAGCTCCGAGGGGGGCAGGGGGCTGTCTGGCTACACCTTC.

This chain uses TRBV2 with TRBJ2-3; a weak D match, TRBD2 (5 bases). Trimming stripped 4 bases from V and 5 bases from J, with 10 bases between. Germline V gene data show CDR1 as SNHLY and CDR2 as FYNNEI. This CDR3 comprises 13 residues. The DNA for the CDR3 is TGTGCCAGCAGTGCTGTTCGGGAAGATACGCAGTATTTT. It is translated as CASSAVREDTQYF. The variable domain in full, with the rest retrieved from reference TRBV2 and TRBJ2-3, is EPEVTQTPSHQVTQMGQEVILRCVPISNHLYFYWYRQILGQKVEFLVSFYNNEISEKSEIFDDQFSVERPDGSNFTLKIRSTKLEDSAMYFCASSAVREDTQYFGPGTRLTVL.

J is TRBJ1-2 and V is TRBV5-1, with 7 bases fitting TRBD1. With V trimmed by 4 bases and J by 4 bases, 19 bases remained unmatched. The CDR3 runs 18 residues. The germline CDR1 and CDR2 sequences are SGHRS and YFSETQ. The CDR3 reads CASSGEATGTVPPYGYTF. DNA for the CDR3: TGCGCCAGCAGCGGGGAGGCGACAGGGACAGTTCCCCCCTATGGCTACACCTTC.

This chain connects TRBV5-1 to TRBJ2-5, with TRBD2 matching 14 bases. CDR3 length: 16 residues. Per germline, CDR1 SGHRS and CDR2 YFSETQ. The V gene end was trimmed by 4 bases and the J gene end by 3 bases; junction bases not matched to a gene: 5. The CDR3 sequence is CASSVGTSGGEETQYF. The CDR3 DNA reads as TGCGCCAGCAGCGTGGGGACTAGCGGGGGCGAAGAGACCCAGTACTTC. Full variable domain (remainder filled in from reference TRBV5-1 and TRBJ2-5): KAGVTQTPRYLIKTRGQQVTLSCSPISGHRSVSWYQQTPGQGLQFLFEYFSETQRNKGNFPGRFSGRQFSNSRSEMNVSTLELGDSALYLCASSVGTSGGEETQYFGPGTRLLVL.

V gene TRBV29-1 combines with J gene TRBJ2-5; TRBD1 might be the D (6 bases). The ends were cut back, 5 bases at V and 5 bases at J, with 18 bases in the middle. CDR3 length equals 14 residues. CDR1 and CDR2 (germline): SQVTM, ANQGSEA. The CDR3 DNA reads TGCAGCGTTAGCGTATCGGACAGAGGGGAGACCCAGTACTTC. Encoded protein: CSVSVSDRGETQYF.

The table lists this clonotype with many counts. The chain couples TRBV6-5 to TRBJ2-7; possible D gene TRBD1, 6 bases. In germline, CDR1 is MNHEY, CDR2 SVGAGI. The ends were cut back, 5 bases at V and 9 bases at J, with 17 bases in the middle. The length of the CDR3 is 13 residues. Written as DNA, the CDR3 is TGTGCCAGCAGTGCGGCACAGGGTTCGAGGCAGTACGTC. Amino acid sequence: CASSAAQGSRQYV.

The V call is TRBV5-1, the J call TRBJ2-5; D gene uncertain. The V end lost 1 base, the J end lost 2 bases, and 12 bases lay between the germline ends. CDR3 size: 15 residues. Per germline, CDR1 SGHRS and CDR2 YFSETQ. In DNA, the CDR3 is TGCGCCAGCAGCTTGTGGCAGGACGTACAAGAGACCCAGTACTTC. This sequence encodes CASSLWQDVQETQYF.